These 25 T cell receptor beta chains originate from one sample sequenced in a study of spatial heterogeneity in lung cancer. Time point defined: sample taken at primary tumor resection. Unsorted tumor, nontumor lung tissue or cryopreserved PBMC supplied the whole RNA. TCRdb passed the 5' RACE reads through MiXCR, listing each CDR3 protein once. This sample has a few thousand distinct CDR3 sequences, with over 20% found just once. Sequences were derived from normal lung tissue next to the tumor, sampled at surgery. Every receptor here comes from a female donor with early-stage non-small cell lung cancer.

By frequency in the sample, this clonotype is hyperexpanded (1% or more). The library was designed around alpha chains, so this beta chain is a stray read whose abundance carries little weight. As DNA, the CDR3 is TGTGCCAGCAGCCAAGGACTAGCGGGAGGTAATGAGCAGTTCTTC. This gives the protein CASSQGLAGGNEQFF. V gene TRBV7-2 combines with J gene TRBJ2-1, with 14 bases aligning to TRBD2. V dropped 5 bases and J dropped 7; count of bases not matched to a gene: 4. The CDR3 is 15 residues long. CDR1 and CDR2 (germline): SGHTA, FQGNSA.

In its sample, this clonotype ranks as medium-sized. Since the library was made to target alpha chains, this beta chain is a stray read and its abundance is not meaningful. The chain employs TRBV20-1 and TRBJ2-7, with 8 bases that match TRBD1. CDR3 length: 17 amino acids. Germline loops: CDR1 DFQATT, CDR2 SNEGSKA (reference sequence). Germline trimming cut 3 bases from V and 4 bases from J; bases unmatched to any gene: 17. The CDR3 nucleotides read TGCAGTGCTAGGGGCCGGGACAGGAATCAGAACCTTTACGAGCAGTACTTC. Its translation: CSARGRDRNQNLYEQYF.

Relative to its sample, this clonotype is medium-sized. A library made for alpha chains picked up this beta chain off target, so its size means little. This chain links TRBV12-3 or TRBV12-4 with TRBJ1-1; D uncertain. The CDR3 loop spans 12 amino acids. Trimming took 6 bases from V and 3 from J, leaving 8 bases between them. The CDR3 sequence: CASRQADTEAFF. The CDR3 nucleotides are TGTGCCAGCAGGCAGGCCGACACTGAAGCTTTCTTT.

Concerning this clonotype: The library was designed around alpha chains, so this beta chain is a stray read whose abundance carries little weight. This chain joins TRBV6-2 or TRBV6-3 and TRBJ1-1; TRBD1 matches at 8 bases. This CDR3 has 15 amino acids. The V gene's germline CDR1 is MNHEY and CDR2 SVGEGT. J lost 7 bases, V lost 2 bases, and 9 bases had no gene match. CDR3 bases: TGTGCCAGCAGTTACCGGGACAGGTCTGGGGATGAAGCTTTCTTT. Encoded protein: CASSYRDRSGDEAFF.

Remarks on this clonotype: Being off target in a library aimed at alpha chains, this beta chain has a size of little meaning. The chain uses TRBV10-3 and TRBJ2-7; the D gene is possibly TRBD2 (5 bases). Germline CDR1 ENHRY, CDR2 SYGVKD. V was trimmed by 2 bases and J by 1 base, leaving 12 bases between them. The CDR3 extends over 15 amino acids. Here the CDR3 reads CAISEPGSASYEQYF. The CDR3 nucleotides are TGTGCCATCAGTGAGCCGGGGTCAGCATCCTACGAGCAGTACTTC.

This clonotype occurred many times. This beta chain appears as a stray read in a library generated for alpha chains; its size is not informative. The chain uses TRBV20-1 and TRBJ2-3; TRBD2 matches at 9 bases. In germline, CDR1 is DFQATT, CDR2 SNEGSKA (reference sequence). V dropped 0 bases and J dropped 4; count of bases not matched to a gene: 8. The CDR3 sequence is 16 residues long. CDR3 nucleotides: TGCAGTGCTAGAGAGAGCGGGGGGCCGGGCGCAGATACGCAGTATTTT. This sequence encodes CSARESGGPGADTQYF.

This clonotype is labeled as medium-sized. The library was prepared for alpha chains; this beta chain is a stray read, so its frequency means little. This chain connects TRBV9 to TRBJ2-1; no clear D. The CDR3 extends over 13 amino acids. The V and J ends lost 1 base and 10 bases respectively, with 12 bases between them. The germline V gene has CDR1 SGDLS and CDR2 YYNGEE. CDR3 in DNA: TGTGCCAGCAGCGTAAACTTTGACCAGGAGCAGTTCTTC. Translation: CASSVNFDQEQFF.

This clonotype was seen more than once but under ten times. Within a library made for alpha chains, this beta chain is off target, and its count is uninformative. This chain joins TRBV7-9 and TRBJ2-2; D remains ambiguous. The germline V gene encodes CDR1 SEHNR and CDR2 FQNEAQ (reference sequence). This CDR3 has 17 residues. V dropped 5 bases and J dropped 2 bases, with 18 bases sitting between them. Written as DNA, the CDR3 is TGTGCCAGCAGCCCCCTCGCTTGGGCATCAAACACCGGGGAGCTGTTTTTT. It codes for CASSPLAWASNTGELFF.

This clonotype came up many times. Because this beta chain is a stray read in a library intended to capture alpha chains, its abundance should not be given much weight. The chain's CDR3 is CASSPWTGGGEKLFF. The CDR3 coding sequence is TGTGCCAGCAGCCCCTGGACAGGGGGCGGTGAAAAACTGTTTTTT. The V call is TRBV7-9, the J call TRBJ1-4; 11 bases fit TRBD1. Germline CDR1 reads SEHNR; CDR2 reads FQNEAQ (reference sequence). This CDR3 contains 15 residues. The junction had 6 bases not matched to a gene; V was cut back by 5 bases and J by 7 bases. The complete variable domain, with remaining parts taken from reference TRBV7-9 and TRBJ1-4, reads DTGVSQNPRHKITKRGQNVTFRCDPISEHNRLYWYRQTLGQGPEFLTYFQNEAQLEKSRLLSDRFSAERPKGSFSTLEIQRTEQGDSAMYLCASSPWTGGGEKLFFGSGTQLSVL.

By share of the sample, this clonotype is medium-sized. In a library made to pick up alpha chains, this beta chain is a stray read with a size that means little. The chain employs TRBV9 and TRBJ1-1; perhaps TRBD1 as D (5 bases). This CDR3 is 14 amino acids long. Germline CDR1 SGDLS, CDR2 YYNGEE. V gave up 4 bases and J gave up 7 bases, with 17 bases separating them. The CDR3 DNA reads TGTGCCAGCAGCCTAGGGTTTGGGACGGGTGAAGCTTTCTTT. It encodes CASSLGFGTGEAFF. Complete variable domain (other parts from reference TRBV9 and TRBJ1-1): DSGVTQTPKHLITATGQRVTLRCSPRSGDLSVYWYQQSLDQGLQFLIQYYNGEERAKGNILERFSAQQFPDLHSELNLSSLELGDSALYFCASSLGFGTGEAFFGQGTRLTVV.

For this clonotype: A library made for alpha chains picked up this beta chain off target, so its size means little. The rearrangement links TRBV28 to TRBJ1-5, with D perhaps TRBD1 (5 bases). Trimming cost V 6 bases and J 4 bases, with 7 bases left between them. The germline V gene has CDR1 MDHEN and CDR2 SYDVKM. There are 12 residues in the CDR3. The CDR3 loop is CASREGNQPQHF. The DNA for the CDR3 is TGTGCCAGCAGGGAGGGGAATCAGCCCCAGCATTTT.

This clonotype is deemed medium-sized. A library made for alpha chains picked up this beta chain off target, so its size means little. The chain employs TRBV7-2 and TRBJ1-4; D ambiguous. The CDR3 covers 13 residues. Germline V gene data show CDR1 as SGHTA and CDR2 as FQGNSA. V was clipped by 5 bases and J by 3 bases, with 7 bases between them. This chain's CDR3 is CASSEEANEKLFF. As DNA, the CDR3 is TGTGCCAGCAGCGAAGAGGCTAATGAAAAACTGTTTTTT.

This clonotype was observed many times. Because the library targeted alpha chains, this beta chain is an off-target read whose size means little. The chain recombines TRBV9 with TRBJ2-2; D gene uncertain. The germline CDR1 and CDR2 sequences are SGDLS and YYNGEE. V lost 2 bases, J lost 3 bases, and 8 bases lay in between. The CDR3 is 14 residues long. CDR3 amino acids: CASSVPPDTGELFF. The CDR3 DNA reads TGTGCCAGCAGCGTTCCACCGGACACCGGGGAGCTGTTTTTT.

For this clonotype: Within a library made for alpha chains, this beta chain is off target, and its count is uninformative. Here the CDR3 reads CASSVGTGLASSYEQYF. The CDR3 bases are TGTGCCAGCAGCGTAGGTACTGGACTAGCGAGCTCCTACGAGCAGTACTTC. The chain is built from TRBV7-9 and TRBJ2-7; TRBD2 agrees at 9 bases. V trimming: 5 bases; J trimming: 0 bases; junction bases outside the gene matches: 11. The CDR3 runs to 17 residues. CDR1 and CDR2 from the germline V gene are SEHNR and FQNEAQ (reference sequence).

This clonotype was counted between two and nine times. This beta chain turned up in a library designed for alpha chains; as an off-target read, its abundance says little. The chain uses TRBV3-1 and TRBJ2-3; D gene ambiguous. CDR1 LGHDT and CDR2 YNNKEL come from the germline V gene (reference sequence). The CDR3 consists of 14 residues. V lost 5 bases to trimming and J lost 4 bases, with 13 bases between them. CDR3 amino acids: CASSSRPLADTQYF. The CDR3 DNA reads as TGTGCCAGCAGCTCGCGACCCCTCGCAGATACGCAGTATTTT.

This clonotype is deemed medium-sized (0.01 to 0.1%). Found in a library prepared for alpha chains, this beta chain is an off-target read, and its abundance has little meaning. The V and J genes are TRBV4-3 and TRBJ2-3; the D gene is possibly TRBD2 (6 bases). The germline V and J ends were trimmed by 0 bases and 3 bases, with 7 bases remaining between them. The CDR3 is made up of 14 amino acids. Germline V gene data show CDR1 as LGHNA and CDR2 as YSLEER. CDR3 region: CASSQESGTDTQYF. The DNA of the CDR3 is TGCGCCAGCAGCCAAGAGAGCGGGACAGATACGCAGTATTTT.

In its sample, this clonotype ranks as medium-sized (0.01 to 0.1%). Since it is a stray read in a library aimed at alpha chains, this beta chain has a size that is not meaningful. CDR3 DNA sequence: TGCGCCAGCAGCTTGGGACAGGGAGGCACTGAAGCTTTCTTT. It codes for CASSLGQGGTEAFF. The chain combines TRBV5-1 with TRBJ1-1; 7 bases match TRBD1. Trimming took 0 bases from V and 4 from J; bases not matched to a gene: 3. CDR3 length: 14 amino acids. Per the germline V gene, CDR1 is SGHRS and CDR2 is YFSETQ. The entire variable domain, with the rest obtained from reference TRBV5-1 and TRBJ1-1, is as follows: KAGVTQTPRYLIKTRGQQVTLSCSPISGHRSVSWYQQTPGQGLQFLFEYFSETQRNKGNFPGRFSGRQFSNSRSEMNVSTLELGDSALYLCASSLGQGGTEAFFGQGTRLTVV.

At least ten counts were recorded for this clonotype. The library was built for alpha chains, so this beta chain is an off-target read and its size means little. The rearrangement links TRBV29-1 to TRBJ2-1; tentatively, D is TRBD1 or TRBD2 (5 bases each). The V gene lost 5 bases and the J gene lost 8 bases, with 25 bases spanning the gap. Germline CDR1 reads SQVTM; CDR2 reads ANQGSEA. The CDR3 runs 16 residues. In DNA form, the CDR3 reads TGCAGCGTTTTTGACGGGGCCCAGAAATTTTTTTATGAGCAGTTCTTC. This encodes CSVFDGAQKFFYEQFF.

On this clonotype: This beta chain appears as a stray read in a library generated for alpha chains; its size is not informative. V is TRBV6-6 and J is TRBJ2-7, with 9 bases fitting TRBD1. The V gene's germline CDR1 is MNHNY and CDR2 SVGAGI (reference sequence). V shed 2 bases and J 3 bases; nucleotides not matched to a gene: 2. This CDR3 spans 14 amino acids. The CDR3 is CASSYVDRGYEQYF. The DNA for the CDR3 is TGTGCCAGCAGTTACGTGGACAGGGGCTACGAGCAGTACTTC.

This clonotype is medium-sized. This beta chain came through as a stray read in a library set up for alpha chains, and its size says little. The chain combines TRBV6-2 or TRBV6-3 with TRBJ2-3; 8 positions match TRBD2. CDR3 size: 14 residues. Germline assignment: CDR1 MNHEY and CDR2 SVGEGT. J lost 0 bases, V lost 6 bases, and 2 bases had no gene match. CDR3 sequence: CASRERGSTDTQYF. CDR3 nucleotide sequence: TGTGCCAGCAGAGAGCGGGGGAGCACAGATACGCAGTATTTT.

This clonotype was detected ten times or more. As an off-target read in a library built for alpha chains, this beta chain has a frequency of little significance. The J gene is TRBJ2-3, the V gene TRBV20-1; no clear D gene. Trimming left V 0 bases short and J 4 bases short, with 8 bases between. Germline V gene lookup returns CDR1 DFQATT and CDR2 SNEGSKA (reference sequence). The CDR3 totals 13 residues. This chain's CDR3 is CSARDLDSDTQYF. The CDR3, as DNA: TGCAGTGCTAGAGACCTCGACTCAGATACGCAGTATTTT.

Details on this clonotype: This beta chain lies outside the target of a library built for alpha chains; its clone size means little. This chain joins TRBV20-1 and TRBJ1-6, with 10 positions matching TRBD1. V trimming: 5 bases; J trimming: 10 bases; junction bases outside the gene matches: 20. The CDR3 totals 18 residues. CDR1 DFQATT and CDR2 SNEGSKA come from the germline V gene (reference sequence). CDR3 nucleotides: TGCAGTGCTGCCAAGCCGTATACGGGACAGGGGACCCCCTCACCCCTCCACTTT. Translated, it gives CSAAKPYTGQGTPSPLHF.

This clonotype qualifies as medium-sized. Little can be read into the size of this beta chain, an off-target read in a library designed for alpha chains. The rearrangement joins TRBV29-1 to TRBJ1-1, with 7 bases fitting TRBD1. The CDR3 sequence is 13 residues long. CDR1 is SQVTM and CDR2 is ANQGSEA in the germline V gene. V was pared by 2 bases and J by 5 bases, with 5 bases of the junction left unmatched. The CDR3 is CSVEWQGGTEAFF. The CDR3 region has the DNA TGCAGCGTTGAATGGCAGGGGGGGACTGAAGCTTTCTTT.

In the case of this clonotype: This beta chain is off target for a library built for alpha chains, so its abundance means little. Here the CDR3 DNA reads TGTGCCAGCGGCCTGGGCAATGAGCAGTTCTTC. Translating gives CASGLGNEQFF. This chain links TRBV12-3 or TRBV12-4 with TRBJ2-1; D unresolved. V was clipped by 8 bases and J by 6 bases, with 8 bases between them. CDR3 size: 11 residues.

Worth noting for this clonotype: This beta chain is off target for a library built for alpha chains, so its abundance means little. The genes are TRBV10-3 and TRBJ2-5; weak D call: TRBD2 (5 bases). The CDR3 length is 15 residues. The V and J ends lost 5 bases and 1 base respectively, with 14 bases between them. CDR1 ENHRY and CDR2 SYGVKD come from the germline V gene. The CDR3 here is CAISNWETSQETQYF. CDR3 bases: TGTGCCATCAGTAATTGGGAGACTTCCCAAGAGACCCAGTACTTC.